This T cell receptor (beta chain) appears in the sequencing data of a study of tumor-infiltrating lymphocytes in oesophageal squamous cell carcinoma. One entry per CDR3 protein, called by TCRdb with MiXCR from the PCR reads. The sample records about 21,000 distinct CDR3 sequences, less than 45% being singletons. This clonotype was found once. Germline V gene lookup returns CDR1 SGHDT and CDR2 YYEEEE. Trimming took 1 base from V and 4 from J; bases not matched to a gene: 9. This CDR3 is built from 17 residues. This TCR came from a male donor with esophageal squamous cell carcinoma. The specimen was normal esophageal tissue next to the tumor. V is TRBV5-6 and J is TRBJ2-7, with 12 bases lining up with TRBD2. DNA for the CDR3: TGTGCCAGCAGCTTGAGGGCTAGCGGGAGGGCCGGTTACGAGCAGTACTTC. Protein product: CASSLRASGRAGYEQYF.